Listed here are 22 T cell receptor beta chains from one sample, sequenced in a study of vaccination effects on CD4 cells after COVID-19. Viral peptide pools were used in the ViraFEST assay to expand antigen-specific CD4+ T cells, and sequencing came afterward. At the end of around eleven days of culture, CD4+ T cells were isolated. According to PCR results, the person was infected with SARS-CoV-2 between March and December 2020. These receptors are not linked to any known antigen. Generated by immunoSEQ multiplex PCR, the TCRdb table keeps only in-frame clones and is missing some. Among around 46,000 clones listed, 75% were seen once. The input for sequencing was CD4+ T cells from PBMCs cultured with a peptide pool, taken before COVID-19 vaccination. The receptors shown here come from a human donor who had a prior SARS-CoV-2 infection.

The rearrangement links TRBV9 to TRBJ2-7, with D unclear. Trimming pared 4 bases from V and 5 bases from J, leaving 7 bases between. This CDR3 is 11 amino acids long. CDR1 is SGDLS, CDR2 YYNGEE, per germline. CDR3 loop: CASSKGNEQYF. The CDR3 nucleotides read TGTGCCAGCAGCAAAGGGAACGAGCAGTACTTC.

The gene calls are TRBV2 and TRBJ1-2; D is ambiguous. The V gene's germline CDR1 is SNHLY and CDR2 FYNNEI. Trimming removed 6 bases at V and 8 bases at J, with 7 bases between. The CDR3 has 10 residues. The CDR3 bases are TGTGCCAGCAGGAACAGCGGCTACACCTTC. Amino acids: CASRNSGYTF.

The CDR3 loop is CASSPRVQDQGLQPQHF. The CDR3 region has the DNA TGTGCCAGCAGCCCCCGAGTGCAAGATCAGGGGCTTCAGCCCCAGCATTTT. V is TRBV4-2 and J is TRBJ1-5; weak D call: TRBD1 (6 bases). The CDR3 spans 17 residues. V lost 4 bases, J lost 6 bases, and 22 bases lay in between. Per the germline V gene, CDR1 is LGHNA and CDR2 is YNFKEQ.

This clone has just a few counts. The chain employs TRBV12-2 and TRBJ2-3; the table's D call TRBD2 went unverified against the DNA. TRBV12-2 is classified as a pseudogene. This CDR3 contains 14 residues. CDR3 in DNA: TGTGCAAGTCGCCAGTCTAGCGGGAAAGATACGCGGTATTTT. Encoded protein: CASRQSSGKDTRYF.

This clone showed up just a few times. The chain employs TRBV12-3 or TRBV12-4 and TRBJ2-3, with D hard to call. The V and J ends lost 3 bases and 7 bases respectively, with 5 bases between them. The CDR3 extends over 11 amino acids. CDR3 loop: CASSFFNTQYF. Here the CDR3 DNA reads TGTGCCAGCAGTTTTTTCAATACGCAGTATTTT.

DNA for the CDR3: TGTGCCAGCAGTGGGGATGCAGGGGGCACACCCCTCCACTTT. It translates to CASSGDAGGTPLHF. The V and J genes are TRBV2 and TRBJ1-6; 8 nucleotides agree with TRBD1. CDR1 is SNHLY and CDR2 is FYNNEI in the germline V gene. The CDR3 length is 14 residues. The V and J ends lost 4 bases and 11 bases, in that order; junction bases with no gene match: 7.

This chain connects TRBV20-1 to TRBJ1-1; TRBD1 might be the D (5 bases). Germline CDR1 DFQATT, CDR2 SNEGSKA (reference sequence). The CDR3 is made up of 11 amino acids. V was cut by 3 bases and J by 10 bases, with 12 bases left in between. In DNA, the CDR3 is TGCAGTGCTAGGGGTCGGGGCAGAGCTTTCTTT. This gives the protein CSARGRGRAFF.

The genes are TRBV11-2 and TRBJ2-6, with 7 positions matching TRBD2. With V trimmed by 3 bases and J by 2 bases, 7 bases remained unmatched. The germline V gene encodes CDR1 SGHAT and CDR2 FQNNGV. The CDR3 runs 17 residues. The CDR3: CASSLVGGWAGANVLTF. The CDR3 region has the DNA TGTGCCAGCAGCTTGGTGGGGGGGTGGGCTGGGGCCAACGTCCTGACTTTC. The full variable domain, its missing parts supplied by reference TRBV11-2 and TRBJ2-6, is EAGVAQSPRYKIIEKRQSVAFWCNPISGHATLYWYQQILGQGPKLLIQFQNNGVVDDSQLPKDRFSAERLKGVDSTLKIQPAKLEDSAVYLCASSLVGGWAGANVLTFGAGSRLTVL.

This clone was seen only a few times. The gene calls are TRBV7-9 and TRBJ2-7; D gene ambiguous. With 5 bases removed from V and 0 bases from J, the gap between germline ends came to 8 bases. The CDR3 is made up of 13 amino acids. Germline V lookup: CDR1 SEHNR, CDR2 FQNEAQ (reference sequence). DNA of the CDR3: TGTGCCAGCAGCGAATTCCGCTCCTACGAGCAGTACTTC. Its protein is CASSEFRSYEQYF.

The sample holds a few counts of this clone. The V gene is TRBV13, the J gene TRBJ1-2; 9 positions match TRBD1. The V gene end was trimmed by 0 bases and the J gene end by 5 bases; junction bases not matched to a gene: 4. The CDR3 spans 15 residues. CDR1 is PRHDT, CDR2 FYEKMQ, per germline (reference sequence). The CDR3 DNA sequence: TGTGCCAGCAGCTTAGGCCCGGGACAGGGTTATGGCTACACCTTC. Its translation is CASSLGPGQGYGYTF.

There are a few counts of this clone. The rearrangement uses TRBV19 and TRBJ2-1, with 12 bases identical to TRBD2. The CDR3 loop spans 15 amino acids. V lost 3 bases and J lost 7; bases outside the gene matches: 4. The germline V gene has CDR1 LNHDA and CDR2 SQIVND (reference sequence). DNA for the CDR3: TGTGCCAGTAGTATGATCGGACTAGCGGGAAATGAGCAGTTCTTC. Its protein is CASSMIGLAGNEQFF. The full variable domain, rest sourced from reference TRBV19 and TRBJ2-1, is DGGITQSPKYLFRKEGQNVTLSCEQNLNHDAMYWYRQDPGQGLRLIYYSQIVNDFQKGDIAEGYSVSREKKESFPLTVTSAQKNPTAFYLCASSMIGLAGNEQFFGPGTRLTVL.

The chain couples TRBV4-1 to TRBJ1-2; D call uncertain. The CDR3 covers 13 residues. V was cut by 0 bases and J by 0 bases, with 2 bases left in between. From germline, CDR1 is MGHRA and CDR2 YSYEKL. The CDR3 loop is CASSQDTNYGYTF. CDR3 bases: TGCGCCAGCAGCCAAGACACTAACTATGGCTACACCTTC.

The chain is built from TRBV5-1 and TRBJ2-7; 12 bases agree with TRBD1. In germline, CDR1 is SGHRS, CDR2 YFSETQ. The V and J ends lost 3 bases and 4 bases, in that order; junction bases with no gene match: 5. The CDR3 extends over 15 amino acids. The CDR3 sequence is CASSSTGQGAYEQYF. DNA for the CDR3: TGCGCCAGCAGCTCAACGGGACAGGGGGCTTACGAGCAGTACTTC.

This clone appeared a few times. The chain has TRBV11-1 and TRBJ2-1; D is undetermined. V was clipped by 0 bases and J by 7 bases, with 7 bases between them. The germline V gene encodes CDR1 SGHAT and CDR2 FQDESV (reference sequence). CDR3 size: 13 residues. As DNA, the CDR3 is TGTGCCAGCAGCTTAGCACAGATAAATGAGCAGTTCTTC. Translation: CASSLAQINEQFF.

V is TRBV6-5 and J is TRBJ1-1; D uncertain. The CDR3 length is 13 residues. Germline CDR1 is MNHEY and CDR2 is SVGAGI. Trimming took 8 bases from V and 4 from J, leaving 14 bases between them. Here the CDR3 DNA reads TGTGCCAGCCTAGGTACGCCGGGCACTGAAGCTTTCTTT. It codes for CASLGTPGTEAFF.

The chain couples TRBV2 to TRBJ2-1; 13 bases map to TRBD2. J was trimmed by 6 bases and V by 6 bases; bases with no gene match: 8. Per germline, CDR1 SNHLY and CDR2 FYNNEI. The CDR3 is 16 residues long. In DNA, the CDR3 is TGTGCCAGCAGGGAAAGACTAGCGGGAGGAGGCAATGAGCAGTTCTTC. Its translation: CASRERLAGGGNEQFF.

The genes are TRBV30 and TRBJ1-4; 8 nucleotides align to TRBD1. CDR1 is GTSNPN and CDR2 is SVGIG in the germline V gene (reference sequence). Losses at the gene ends were 4 bases for V and 7 bases for J; bases not matched to a gene: 11. The CDR3 spans 15 residues. As DNA, the CDR3 is TGTGCCTGGAACCGCCCGAGCAGGGGGCCTGAAAAACTGTTTTTT. It codes for CAWNRPSRGPEKLFF. The entire variable domain, with the rest obtained from reference TRBV30 and TRBJ1-4, is as follows: SQTIHQWPATLVQPVGSPLSLECTVEGTSNPNLYWYRQAAGRGLQLLFYSVGIGQISSEVPQNLSASRPQDRQFILSSKKLLLSDSGFYLCAWNRPSRGPEKLFFGSGTQLSVL.

The chain is built from TRBV19 and TRBJ2-1; D uncertain. There are 17 residues in the CDR3. CDR1 and CDR2 (germline): LNHDA, SQIVND (reference sequence). Between the trimmed V and J ends, which lost 5 bases and 0 bases, there was a span of 17 bases. The CDR3 nucleotides read TGTGCCAGTAGTCCCCGCTTGGGCAGGAGCTCCTACAATGAGCAGTTCTTC. Translation: CASSPRLGRSSYNEQFF.

The chain has TRBV9 and TRBJ2-1; 12 nucleotides match TRBD2. V shed 2 bases, J shed 8 bases, and the junction held 5 bases outside the gene matches. Germline V gene sequence: CDR1 SGDLS, CDR2 YYNGEE. The CDR3 extends over 15 amino acids. The CDR3 bases are TGTGCCAGCAGCGTTCGACTAGCGGGAGCCCATGAGCAGTTCTTC. Encoded protein: CASSVRLAGAHEQFF.

The chain joins TRBV19 to TRBJ2-1; tentatively, D is TRBD1 (6 bases). The ends were cut back, 5 bases at V and 9 bases at J, with 20 bases in the middle. The CDR3 covers 15 residues. Germline lookup yields CDR1 LNHDA and CDR2 SQIVND (reference sequence). In DNA form, the CDR3 reads TGTGCCAGTAGTGAACGGACAGATCCCTACCGTGAGCAGTTCTTC. Amino acid sequence: CASSERTDPYREQFF.

V gene TRBV9 combines with J gene TRBJ2-7; 12 nucleotides match TRBD1. Unmatched junction bases numbered 5, after V lost 4 bases and J lost 3 bases. Germline lookup yields CDR1 SGDLS and CDR2 YYNGEE. The CDR3 covers 15 residues. The CDR3 sequence: CASSRGTGGVYEQYF. In DNA, the CDR3 is TGTGCCAGCAGCCGCGGGACAGGGGGCGTCTACGAGCAGTACTTC.

This chain links TRBV2 with TRBJ2-1; the D is unclear. Germline CDR1 SNHLY, CDR2 FYNNEI. With 4 bases removed from V and 6 bases from J, the gap between germline ends came to 13 bases. This CDR3 is 14 amino acids long. CDR3 in amino acids: CASSGPPSGNEQFF. The CDR3 coding sequence is TGTGCCAGCAGTGGACCCCCTTCAGGCAATGAGCAGTTCTTC.